This T cell receptor beta chain is from a study of T cell repertoires in cytomegalovirus infection (dated by TCRdb to about 2019). Context from the whole study: The HLA type of each donor mattered for the analysis, because public TCR beta signatures pointed to carriage of CMV infection along with the matching HLA type.

This clonotype was detected ten times or more. Its binding antigen is unknown. It has no much larger one-base neighbor in the sample; base qualities were not kept. Cut back by 3 bases and 0 bases, the V and J ends lie 18 bases apart. The CDR3, cysteine through phenylalanine, is 19 amino acids long. Just the 57-base CDR3 DNA is kept, in frame starting at base 1. CDR1 and CDR2 (SGHTA, FQGNSA) derive from the germline V gene. Sequencing was carried out with an Illumina HiSeq 1500. In TCRdb, the public reads were trimmed at Q25 with fastp and aligned with MiXCR, with productive beta chains retained. Identical CDR3 proteins give one entry, which carries the most common genes and DNA. The sample includes 250,000 to 300,000 distinct CDR3 sequences, with about 23% observed a single time. Over 11% of the sample lies in the top ten. Broader findings and caveats from the paper: In both this cohort and an independent cohort of several hundred donors, the cumulative frequency of public TCR beta family members distinguished carriers of CMV infection plus the relevant HLA type. The ex vivo response was dominated by HLA-C-restricted CMV-specific TCR beta clonotypes, which also provided the single most frequent clonotype in two of eight donors.

The chain is made from TRBV7-2 and TRBJ1-6; the D gene identity is not certain. The specimen was PBMCs. The origin of this receptor is a human donor in good health (CMV status not recorded). Some clones in this sample may be carry-over from other donors' samples. The CDR3 amino acid sequence is: CASSLTYGRDSSYNSPLHF. In nucleotides, the sequence is TGTGCCAGCAGCTTGACTTACGGACGGGATAGCTCCTATAATTCACCCCTCCACTTT.